This T cell receptor (beta chain) was profiled in a study of blood T cell repertoires in COVID-19. The protocol was immunoSEQ multiplex PCR, while the TCRdb copy is restricted to in-frame clones and leaves out a portion. This table holds more than 200,000 clones, roughly nine tenths found once. This clone was counted a few times. Sequenced: peripheral blood. This receptor was obtained from a man aged 18 to 29 with active or convalescent COVID-19.

The CDR3 DNA sequence: TGCGCCAGCAGCTTCGGCGGGAATGACTCTGGAAACACCATATATTTT. Residues: CASSFGGNDSGNTIYF. The V gene is TRBV5-1, the J gene TRBJ1-3; D is uncertain. Trimming shortened V by 2 bases and J by 0 bases, and 12 bases separated the two germline ends. The germline V gene has CDR1 SGHRS and CDR2 YFSETQ. The CDR3 is made up of 16 amino acids.